Given below is one T cell receptor (beta chain) in context. What it binds is unknown. Primers: 60 Vbeta forward and 13 Jbeta reverse. Measured with immunoSEQ multiplex PCR; TCRdb has only the in-frame clones, and not every one. Recorded for this sample: some 120,000 clones. This specimen belongs to a study of cytomegalovirus exposure and HLA in healthy donors. Study-wide results and caveats: Only CMV serostatus was available as immune exposure information.

V was cut by 5 bases and J by 6 bases, with 14 bases left in between. Germline V gene data show CDR1 as MNHEY and CDR2 as SMNVEV (reference sequence). The CDR3 has 13 residues. Specimen: PBMCs. This TCR was sampled from a man aged 40-55 years in good health and CMV-seropositive. This chain connects TRBV27 to TRBJ2-7; D might be TRBD2 (5 bases). The CDR3 region has the DNA TGTGCCAGCAGTCTCTTTGGTAGCGCCGAGCAGTACTTC. This gives the protein CASSLFGSAEQYF.